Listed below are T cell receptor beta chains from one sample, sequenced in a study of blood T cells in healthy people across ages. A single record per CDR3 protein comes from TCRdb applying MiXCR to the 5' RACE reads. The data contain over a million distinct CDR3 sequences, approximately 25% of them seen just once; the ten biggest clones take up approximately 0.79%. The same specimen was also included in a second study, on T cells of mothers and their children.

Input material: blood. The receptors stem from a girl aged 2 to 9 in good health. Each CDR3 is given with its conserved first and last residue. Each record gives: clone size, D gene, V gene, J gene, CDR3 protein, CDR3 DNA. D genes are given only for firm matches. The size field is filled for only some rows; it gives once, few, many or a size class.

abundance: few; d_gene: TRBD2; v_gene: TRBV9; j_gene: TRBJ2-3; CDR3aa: CASSSGGAGADTQYF; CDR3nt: TGTGCCAGCTCAAGCGGGGGCGCCGGCGCAGATACGCAGTATTTT
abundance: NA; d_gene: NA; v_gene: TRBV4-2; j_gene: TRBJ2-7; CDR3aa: CASSQRFAGSSYEQYF; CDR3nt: TGTGCCAGCAGCCAACGATTTGCGGGGAGCTCCTACGAGCAGTACTTC
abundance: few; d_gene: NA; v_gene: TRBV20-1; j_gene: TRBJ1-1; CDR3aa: CSASKSGTEAFF; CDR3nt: TGCAGTGCCTCCAAAAGTGGCACTGAAGCTTTCTTT
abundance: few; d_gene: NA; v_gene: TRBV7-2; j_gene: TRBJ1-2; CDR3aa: CASSLPYNLTGEGYTF; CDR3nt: TGTGCCAGCAGCTTACCCTATAACTTGACAGGCGAGGGCTACACCTTC
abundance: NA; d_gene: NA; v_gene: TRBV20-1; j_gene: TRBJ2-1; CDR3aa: CSARMSARLGNEQFF; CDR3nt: TGCAGTGCTAGGATGTCAGCCCGGTTGGGGAATGAGCAGTTCTTC
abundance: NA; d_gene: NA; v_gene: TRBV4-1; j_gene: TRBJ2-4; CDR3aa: CASSQGYRDIQYF; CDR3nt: TGCGCCAGCAGCCAAGGGTACAGAGACATTCAGTACTTC
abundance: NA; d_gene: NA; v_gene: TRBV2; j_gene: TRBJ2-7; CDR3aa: CASSEPPVREQYF; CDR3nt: TGTGCCAGCAGTGAACCCCCGGTGCGGGAGCAGTACTTC
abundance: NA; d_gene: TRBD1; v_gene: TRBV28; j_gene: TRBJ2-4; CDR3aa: CASSGQGIGGIQYF; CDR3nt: TGTGCCAGCAGTGGACAGGGGATTGGTGGCATTCAGTACTTC
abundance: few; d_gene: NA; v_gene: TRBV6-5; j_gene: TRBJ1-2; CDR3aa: CASTDPGGAGYTF; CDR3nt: TGTGCCAGCACCGACCCGGGGGGCGCGGGCTACACCTTC
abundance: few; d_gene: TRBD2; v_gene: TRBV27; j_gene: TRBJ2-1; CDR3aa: CANSLSYIWTSGKQFF; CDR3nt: TGTGCCAACAGTTTAAGTTATATTTGGACTAGCGGTAAGCAGTTCTTC
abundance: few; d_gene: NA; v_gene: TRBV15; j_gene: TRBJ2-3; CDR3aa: CATSRDQVALGTDTQYF; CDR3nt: TGTGCCACCAGCAGAGATCAGGTAGCCCTGGGCACAGATACGCAGTATTTT
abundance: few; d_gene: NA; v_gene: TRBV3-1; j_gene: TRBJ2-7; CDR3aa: CASSQDLRTDEQYF; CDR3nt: TGTGCCAGCAGCCAAGATCTAAGGACAGACGAGCAGTACTTC
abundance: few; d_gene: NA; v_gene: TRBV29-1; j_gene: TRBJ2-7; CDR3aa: CSVEDGVAYEQYF; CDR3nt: TGCAGCGTTGAAGACGGAGTTGCGTACGAGCAGTACTTC
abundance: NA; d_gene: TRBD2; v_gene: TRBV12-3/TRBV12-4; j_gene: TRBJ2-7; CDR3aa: CASSSGLAGAELYF; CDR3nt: TGTGCCAGCAGCTCGGGACTAGCGGGAGCCGAGCTGTACTTC
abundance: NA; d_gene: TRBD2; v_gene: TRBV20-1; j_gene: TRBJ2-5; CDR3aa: CSAALAGAGETQYF; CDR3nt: TGCAGTGCGGCTCTAGCGGGGGCTGGGGAGACCCAGTACTTC
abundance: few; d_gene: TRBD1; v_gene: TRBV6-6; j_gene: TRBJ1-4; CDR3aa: CASCLLGTGDEKLFF; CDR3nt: TGTGCCAGCTGTCTCCTCGGGACAGGGGATGAAAAACTGTTTTTT
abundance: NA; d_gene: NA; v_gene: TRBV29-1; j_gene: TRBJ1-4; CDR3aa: CSVVLPVRSDSTNEKLFF; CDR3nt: TGCAGCGTTGTGCTCCCTGTGCGTAGTGATTCAACTAATGAAAAACTGTTTTTT
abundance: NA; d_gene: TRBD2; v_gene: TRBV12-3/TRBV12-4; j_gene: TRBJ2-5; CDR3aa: CASSSRGGRETQYF; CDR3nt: TGTGCCAGCAGTTCGCGGGGAGGGAGGGAGACCCAGTACTTC